Below, 18 T cell receptor beta chains from the same sample are listed, as sequenced in a study of PD-1 blockade in classical Hodgkin lymphoma. TCRdb's table, derived via immunoSEQ multiplex PCR, lists solely in-frame clones and lacks some. The sample carries thousands of clones, 70% to 80% recorded once. Exposure to brentuximab vedotin varied, and each patient had relapsed following autologous stem cell transplantation. Magnetic negative selection of thawed PBMCs was the method by which CD4+ T cells were purified. This sample comprised CD4+ T cells from blood, obtained at baseline. The receptors here all came from a human donor with classical Hodgkin lymphoma.

The CDR3 sequence is CASSLGAAAEQFF. The CDR3 DNA reads as TGTGCCAGCAGCCTTGGCGCGGCTGCTGAGCAGTTCTTC. The chain carries TRBV5-5 and TRBJ2-1; D not certain. Germline V CDR1 and CDR2: SGHKS, YYEKEE (reference sequence). V shed 4 bases and J shed 9 bases, with 14 bases lying between them. The CDR3 is 13 amino acids. The whole variable domain, remainder taken from reference TRBV5-5 and TRBJ2-1, is DAGVTQSPTHLIKTRGQQVTLRCSPISGHKSVSWYQQVLGQGPQFIFQYYEKEERGRGNFPDRFSARQFPNYSSELNVNALLLGDSALYLCASSLGAAAEQFFGPGTRLTVL.

In nucleotides, the CDR3 is TGTGCCAGTAGTCTCGCGAACACTGAAGCTTTCTTT. Translated, it gives CASSLANTEAFF. This chain uses TRBV19 with TRBJ1-1; no clear D gene. Germline V lookup: CDR1 LNHDA, CDR2 SQIVND (reference sequence). The CDR3 extends over 12 amino acids. V was cut by 5 bases and J by 1 base, with 5 bases left in between. Complete variable domain (other parts from reference TRBV19 and TRBJ1-1): DGGITQSPKYLFRKEGQNVTLSCEQNLNHDAMYWYRQDPGQGLRLIYYSQIVNDFQKGDIAEGYSVSREKKESFPLTVTSAQKNPTAFYLCASSLANTEAFFGQGTRLTVV.

J is TRBJ2-7 and V is TRBV5-4; D ambiguous. Germline-derived CDR1 and CDR2 are SGHNT and YYREEE (reference sequence). The CDR3 has 15 amino acids. Trimming removed 0 bases from V and 2 bases from J, with 12 bases in between. Here the CDR3 DNA reads TGTGCCAGCAGCTTGGAACCTAACACCGCCTACGAGCAGTACTTC. Its translation: CASSLEPNTAYEQYF.

V and J are TRBV10-3 and TRBJ2-7, with 8 positions matching TRBD2. With 6 bases clipped from V and 5 bases from J, the junction kept 9 bases outside the gene matches. The length of the CDR3 is 14 residues. Germline CDR1 and CDR2: ENHRY and SYGVKD. The CDR3 here is CAIRSGRADHEQYF. The CDR3 DNA follows: TGTGCCATCAGATCCGGGAGGGCTGACCACGAGCAGTACTTC.

This chain links TRBV19 with TRBJ1-6, with TRBD1 matching over 7 bases. The germline V gene encodes CDR1 LNHDA and CDR2 SQIVND (reference sequence). V shed 6 bases, J shed 8 bases, and the junction held 7 bases outside the gene matches. The CDR3 runs to 14 residues. For the CDR3, the DNA is TGTGCCAGTAGCCCGGACAGGCTATATTCACCCCTCCACTTT. Protein product: CASSPDRLYSPLHF.

This clone was seen a few times. J is TRBJ2-2 and V is TRBV7-2, with 8 bases aligning to TRBD1. Losses at the gene ends were 5 bases for V and 2 bases for J; bases not matched to a gene: 13. The germline V gene has CDR1 SGHTA and CDR2 FQGNSA. This CDR3 comprises 18 residues. The CDR3 bases are TGTGCCAGCAGCCCCAAAGTGACAGGGGATATCAACACCGGGGAGCTGTTTTTT. As protein: CASSPKVTGDINTGELFF.

The sample holds a few counts of this clone. The chain recombines TRBV5-1 with TRBJ2-1; TRBD1 is a possible D gene (5 bases). CDR3 length: 14 amino acids. Looked up from germline, CDR1 is SGHRS and CDR2 is YFSETQ. V lost 0 bases, J lost 8 bases, and 12 bases lay in between. The CDR3 region has the DNA TGCGCCAGCAGCTTGGTCGGCAGGGCGGATGAGCAGTTCTTC. Translation: CASSLVGRADEQFF.

The rearrangement links TRBV6-5 to TRBJ2-2; D gene ambiguous. The ends were cut back, 6 bases at V and 4 bases at J, with 9 bases in the middle. The CDR3 has 13 residues. CDR1 MNHEY and CDR2 SVGAGI come from the germline V gene. CDR3 nucleotides: TGTGCCAGCAGCCTAGGGATCACCGGGGAGCTGTTTTTT. Translated: CASSLGITGELFF.

A single count supports this clone. CDR3 loop: CASSAGLLRGTGELFF. CDR3 in DNA: TGCGCCAGCAGCGCCGGACTATTGAGAGGGACCGGGGAGCTGTTTTTT. V is TRBV10-1 and J is TRBJ2-2; D might be TRBD2 (6 bases). Germline-derived CDR1 and CDR2 are WNHNN and SYGVQD (reference sequence). This CDR3 contains 16 residues. V was clipped by 6 bases and J by 5 bases, with 19 bases between them.

The chain carries TRBV11-3 and TRBJ2-2; TRBD1 matches 9 bases. The CDR3 is 18 amino acids. V trimming: 5 bases; J trimming: 8 bases; junction bases outside the gene matches: 18. The V gene's germline CDR1 is SGHNT and CDR2 YENEEA. The CDR3 reads CASSPTPWTGEYLGELFF. The CDR3 nucleotides are TGTGCCAGCAGCCCAACTCCCTGGACAGGGGAATACTTGGGGGAGCTGTTTTTT. Using reference TRBV11-3 and TRBJ2-2 for the parts outside the CDR3, the full variable domain is EAGVVQSPRYKIIEKKQPVAFWCNPISGHNTLYWYLQNLGQGPELLIRYENEEAVDDSQLPKDRFSAERLKGVDSTLKIQPAELGDSAVYLCASSPTPWTGEYLGELFFGEGSRLTVL.

This sequence joins TRBV27 and TRBJ1-6, with TRBD1 as a possible D gene (6 bases). V shed 2 bases and J shed 9 bases, with 17 bases lying between them. The CDR3 runs 16 residues. Germline V gives CDR1 MNHEY, CDR2 SMNVEV (reference sequence). Here the CDR3 reads CASSLGGRGGISPLHF. DNA of the CDR3: TGTGCCAGCAGTTTAGGGGGGCGAGGGGGTATTTCACCCCTCCACTTT.

The chain links TRBV28 to TRBJ1-5; a weak D match, TRBD1 (6 bases). V was pared by 1 base and J by 1 base, with 17 bases between. The CDR3 covers 18 residues. Germline V gene data show CDR1 as MDHEN and CDR2 as SYDVKM. CDR3 protein: CASSLFTGRKSSNQPQHF. CDR3 DNA sequence: TGTGCCAGCAGTTTATTTACAGGGCGAAAGTCGAGCAATCAGCCCCAGCATTTT.

This chain uses TRBV4-1 with TRBJ2-6; TRBD1 agrees at 9 bases. V was pared by 3 bases and J by 0 bases, with 9 bases of the junction left unmatched. The CDR3 covers 19 residues. Germline assignment: CDR1 MGHRA and CDR2 YSYEKL. The CDR3 coding sequence is TGCGCCAGCAGCCAGTTGTTACAGGGGGCCCTCTCTGGGGCCAACGTCCTGACTTTC. Encoded protein: CASSQLLQGALSGANVLTF.

This rearrangement joins TRBV30 to TRBJ1-1; TRBD1 might be the D (6 bases). Trimming took 0 bases from V and 0 from J, leaving 8 bases between them. The germline gives CDR1 GTSNPN, CDR2 SVGIG (reference sequence). The CDR3 covers 14 residues. CDR3 amino acids: CAWSVGGLNTEAFF. The CDR3 DNA sequence: TGTGCCTGGAGTGTCGGGGGCTTGAACACTGAAGCTTTCTTT.

The genes are TRBV7-9 and TRBJ1-3; D not certain. Trimming took 0 bases from V and 0 from J, leaving 15 bases between them. Germline V lookup: CDR1 SEHNR, CDR2 FQNEAQ (reference sequence). The CDR3 totals 18 residues. The CDR3 region has the DNA TGTGCCAGCAGCTTAGCTTTGGCGTTCGAATACTCTGGAAACACCATATATTTT. Residues: CASSLALAFEYSGNTIYF.

This clone showed up just once. The chain joins TRBV5-1 to TRBJ1-1; 9 bases fit TRBD1. V was pared by 4 bases and J by 5 bases, with 12 bases of the junction left unmatched. Germline-derived CDR1 and CDR2 are SGHRS and YFSETQ. The CDR3 is 16 residues long. This CDR3 is CASSEGQGGRRTEAFF. CDR3 coding DNA: TGCGCCAGCAGCGAGGGACAGGGAGGGCGGAGAACTGAAGCTTTCTTT.

V is TRBV5-6 and J is TRBJ2-7; 9 nucleotides match TRBD1. The CDR3 runs to 15 residues. Trimming removed 5 bases from V and 1 base from J; junction bases left unmatched: 7. Germline CDR1 is SGHDT and CDR2 is YYEEEE. The CDR3 is CASRRTGTGSYEQYF. CDR3 nucleotides: TGTGCCAGCAGGCGAACCGGGACAGGGTCCTACGAGCAGTACTTC.

This clone is a singleton in its sample. This chain joins TRBV7-2 and TRBJ2-2; 10 bases match TRBD1. V lost 1 base, J lost 6 bases, and 5 bases stayed unmatched. The germline V gene encodes CDR1 SGHTA and CDR2 FQGNSA. The CDR3 is 16 amino acids. The CDR3 spells CASSLGRDRGPGELFF. In nucleotides, the CDR3 is TGTGCCAGCAGCTTAGGCCGGGACAGGGGCCCCGGGGAGCTGTTTTTT.